This entry describes one T cell receptor (beta chain). This clonotype has a count of ten or more. Which antigen it targets is not known. No qualities accompany the bases; no much larger clone lies one base away. This entry belongs to a study of T-cell reconstitution after alpha-beta-depleted transplantation in children (dated by TCRdb to between 2015 and 2016). In terms of the full investigation: Using TCR repertoire profiling, the study quantitatively followed how T-cell immune reconstitution unfolded in children after TCRalphabeta/CD19-depleted allogeneic hematopoietic cell transplantation.

The library was obtained by PCR. Instrument used: Illumina HiSeq 2500. TCR libraries were prepared with molecular barcoding, using unique molecular identifiers to normalize TCRbeta repertoire quantification. TCRdb reanalyzed the raw reads on its own, using fastp at Q25 for trimming and MiXCR for clone calling, and kept in-frame beta chains. Each entry merges the rows of one CDR3 protein and shows their most common DNA and genes. This sample gives some 600,000 distinct CDR3 sequences in total; around 16% of them show up just once. Approximately 1% of the sample rests with the top ten. The V and J ends are trimmed by 2 bases and 4 bases, leaving 11 bases between them. Sequences KGHDR (CDR1) and SFDVKD (CDR2) are obtained from the germline V gene. The CDR3 measures 15 amino acids from cysteine to phenylalanine. The read is trimmed to its CDR3 DNA, 45 bases read in frame from base 1.

Sample: PBMCs from the stem cell graft donor, taken from the stem cell graft. Recombination joined TRBV24-1 with TRBJ2-1; the D gene is perhaps TRBD1, on 6 matching bases. The TCR originated in a human donor who donated a stem cell graft to a child with acute myeloid leukemia. Here is the DNA: TGTGCCACCAGTGATTGGGGGACACCTTACAATGAGCAGTTCTTC. It specifies CATSDWGTPYNEQFF.